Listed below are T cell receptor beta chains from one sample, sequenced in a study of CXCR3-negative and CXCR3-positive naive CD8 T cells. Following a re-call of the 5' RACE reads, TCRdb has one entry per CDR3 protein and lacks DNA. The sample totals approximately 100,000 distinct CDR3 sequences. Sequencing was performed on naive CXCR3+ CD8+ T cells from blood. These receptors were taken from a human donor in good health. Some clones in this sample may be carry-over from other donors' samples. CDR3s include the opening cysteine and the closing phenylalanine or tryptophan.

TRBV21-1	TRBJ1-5	CASSKAWRFNQPQHF
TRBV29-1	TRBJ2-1	CSADGQTSYNEQFF
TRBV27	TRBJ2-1	CASSLNEPGNNEQFF
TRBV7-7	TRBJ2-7	CASSLEQGEEDEQYF
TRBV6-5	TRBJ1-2	CASWDRGGEGYTF
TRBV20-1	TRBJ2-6	CSARDRLAGSGANVLTF
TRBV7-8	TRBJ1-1	CASSFREGEGSRNTEAFF
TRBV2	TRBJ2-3	CASEESGSTNTQYF
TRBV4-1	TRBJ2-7	CASTKARDVRTVGYEQYF
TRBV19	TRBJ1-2	CASGRGHGYTF
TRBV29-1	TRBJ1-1	CSADGQGLDTEAFF
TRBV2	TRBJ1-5	CASTVNSNQPQHF